This T cell receptor beta chain derives from a study of blood T cells in healthy people across ages. This clonotype has only a few counts. Primers used in a second PCR of about 7 to 12 cycles were a sample-barcoded 5' primer and a J-beta primer mix. TCRdb passed the 5' RACE reads through MiXCR, listing each CDR3 protein once. The sample has 1.5 million or so distinct CDR3 sequences, approximately 43% seen once; the top ten hold about 4%. The CDR3 has 14 amino acids. V was shortened by 5 bases and J by 7 bases, with 15 bases between the two germline ends. Germline lookup yields CDR1 SEHNR and CDR2 FQNEAQ (reference sequence).

This clonotype was sampled from a woman under 30 in good health. This chain links TRBV7-9 with TRBJ1-5; D perhaps matches TRBD1 (6 bases). The specimen was blood. This CDR3 is CASSPPGAGQPQHF. For the CDR3, the DNA is TGTGCCAGCAGCCCCCCGGGGGCAGGGCAGCCCCAGCATTTT. Filled out from reference TRBV7-9 and TRBJ1-5, the complete variable domain reads DTGVSQNPRHKITKRGQNVTFRCDPISEHNRLYWYRQTLGQGPEFLTYFQNEAQLEKSRLLSDRFSAERPKGSFSTLEIQRTEQGDSAMYLCASSPPGAGQPQHFGDGTRLSIL.